A single sample is the source of the 29 T cell receptor beta chains below, sequenced in a study of blood T cell repertoires in COVID-19. TCRdb keeps only in-frame clones here, not all; method: immunoSEQ multiplex PCR. Of over 110,000 clones in the sample, about nine tenths were seen once. The source material was peripheral blood. These receptors all come from a human donor in a cohort sampled during active COVID-19.

This chain uses TRBV6-2 or TRBV6-3 with TRBJ1-1; D may be TRBD1 (6 bases). This CDR3 is built from 16 residues. Germline CDR1 is MNHEY and CDR2 is SVGEGT. The ends were cut back, 6 bases at V and 0 bases at J, with 17 bases in the middle. The CDR3 sequence: CASSPWGRIMNTEAFF. The CDR3 DNA reads TGTGCCAGCAGCCCCTGGGGGCGAATAATGAACACTGAAGCTTTCTTT.

Worth noting for this clone: Other DNA sequences from this sample encode an identical CDR3 as well. The V and J genes are TRBV5-1 and TRBJ1-4; 8 nucleotides line up with TRBD1. V was clipped by 0 bases and J by 8 bases; unmatched bases: 3. Germline V CDR1 and CDR2: SGHRS, YFSETQ. CDR3 length equals 14 residues. The CDR3 DNA is TGCGCCAGCAGCTTGGGGCAGGGGGCGGAAAAACTGTTTTTT. Its translation: CASSLGQGAEKLFF. Complete variable domain (other parts from reference TRBV5-1 and TRBJ1-4): KAGVTQTPRYLIKTRGQQVTLSCSPISGHRSVSWYQQTPGQGLQFLFEYFSETQRNKGNFPGRFSGRQFSNSRSEMNVSTLELGDSALYLCASSLGQGAEKLFFGSGTQLSVL.

V is TRBV15 and J is TRBJ2-2, with 7 bases that match TRBD1. Trimming cost V 8 bases and J 3 bases; bases outside gene matches: 6. The CDR3 sequence is 14 residues long. Per germline, CDR1 LNHNV and CDR2 YYDKDF (reference sequence). The CDR3 DNA is TGTGCCACCTCTGGGACAGCAGACACCGGGGAGCTGTTTTTT. This sequence encodes CATSGTADTGELFF.

The V and J genes are TRBV25-1 and TRBJ2-5, with TRBD1 matching over 7 bases. CDR3 length equals 15 residues. V shed 5 bases, J shed 1 base, and the junction held 7 bases outside the gene matches. CDR1 and CDR2 (germline): MGHDK, SYGVNS. The CDR3 loop reads CASSMPDRLQETQYF. The CDR3 nucleotides read TGTGCCAGCAGTATGCCGGACAGGCTCCAAGAGACCCAGTACTTC.

The chain carries TRBV3-1 (or the pseudogene TRBV3-2) and TRBJ1-2, with 7 bases aligning to TRBD1. This CDR3 has 14 residues. CDR1 LGHDT and CDR2 YNNKEL come from the germline V gene (reference sequence). V lost 1 base and J lost 7; bases outside the gene matches: 6. This chain's CDR3 is CASSQGLGGSGYTF. The CDR3 DNA reads as TGTGCCAGCAGCCAAGGTTTAGGGGGCAGTGGCTACACCTTC.

The chain combines TRBV5-1 with TRBJ1-5; 12 bases agree with TRBD1. This CDR3 is 18 amino acids long. Germline loops: CDR1 SGHRS, CDR2 YFSETQ. V dropped 3 bases and J dropped 0; count of bases not matched to a gene: 7. The CDR3 here is CASSSLGQGAYSNQPQHF. The CDR3 DNA sequence: TGCGCCAGCAGCTCGTTGGGACAGGGGGCCTATAGCAATCAGCCCCAGCATTTT.

V is TRBV18 and J is TRBJ1-6; 9 positions agree with TRBD1. In germline, CDR1 is KGHSH, CDR2 LQKENI. Trimming took 6 bases from V and 10 from J; bases not matched to a gene: 10. This CDR3 contains 15 residues. In DNA, the CDR3 is TGTGCCAGCTCCCAGCTGGGACAGGGAGACTCACCCCTCCACTTT. It is translated as CASSQLGQGDSPLHF.

The chain couples TRBV10-3 to TRBJ2-5, with TRBD2 identical over 8 bases. Germline trimming cut 0 bases from V and 9 bases from J; bases unmatched to any gene: 6. The CDR3 runs to 14 residues. Germline V gives CDR1 ENHRY, CDR2 SYGVKD. CDR3 protein: CAISESPSGRAQYF. As DNA, the CDR3 is TGTGCCATCAGTGAGTCCCCTAGCGGGCGGGCCCAGTACTTC.

The chain employs TRBV3-1 (or the pseudogene TRBV3-2) and TRBJ2-5; 7 nucleotides line up with TRBD1. J lost 2 bases, V lost 3 bases, and 9 bases had no gene match. Germline loops: CDR1 LGHDT, CDR2 YNNKEL (reference sequence). This CDR3 is built from 16 residues. CDR3 sequence reads: CASSHRGQYLQETQYF. In DNA, the CDR3 is TGTGCCAGCAGCCACCGGGGACAGTATCTTCAAGAGACCCAGTACTTC.

The chain carries TRBV20-1 and TRBJ2-4, with D possibly being TRBD2 (7 bases). This CDR3 contains 16 residues. Trimming removed 3 bases from V and 1 base from J, with 16 bases in between. Germline values: CDR1 DFQATT, CDR2 SNEGSKA (reference sequence). DNA of the CDR3: TGCAGTGCTAGTTGGCGGGGGCTTTTGGCCAAAAACATTCAGTACTTC. It codes for CSASWRGLLAKNIQYF.

This chain uses TRBV30 with TRBJ2-7; TRBD1 matches at 11 bases. CDR1 is GTSNPN, CDR2 SVGIG, per germline (reference sequence). V lost 3 bases, J lost 1 base, and 5 bases stayed unmatched. The CDR3 has 15 residues. CDR3 coding DNA: TGTGCCTGGAGCGGGGGACAGGGGGTTTCCTACGAGCAGTACTTC. Amino acid sequence: CAWSGGQGVSYEQYF.

The chain uses TRBV10-3 and TRBJ1-1; 11 bases align to TRBD1. Trimming cost V 4 bases and J 3 bases; bases outside gene matches: 1. The CDR3 loop spans 14 amino acids. Germline assignment: CDR1 ENHRY and CDR2 SYGVKD. CDR3: CAISVGQGDTEAFF. In DNA, the CDR3 is TGTGCCATCAGTGTGGGACAGGGGGACACTGAAGCTTTCTTT.

The rearrangement links TRBV2 to TRBJ2-5; 7 bases align to TRBD1. Germline V gene data show CDR1 as SNHLY and CDR2 as FYNNEI. V dropped 2 bases and J dropped 2; count of bases not matched to a gene: 11. The CDR3 spans 17 residues. The chain's CDR3 is CASSELSWTGAQETQYF. CDR3 nucleotide sequence: TGTGCCAGCAGTGAACTAAGCTGGACAGGAGCGCAAGAGACCCAGTACTTC.

The sample holds one count of this clone. The chain is built from TRBV7-6 and TRBJ2-1; 7 positions match TRBD1. The J segment lost 5 bases and the V segment lost 0 bases, leaving 4 bases of the junction unmatched. The CDR3 consists of 15 residues. Germline CDR1 and CDR2: SGHVS and FNYEAQ. The CDR3 DNA reads as TGTGCCAGCAGCTTAGCAGGGGGCGCCAACAATGAGCAGTTCTTC. This gives the protein CASSLAGGANNEQFF.

The rearrangement links TRBV7-2 to TRBJ1-4, with 9 bases matching TRBD1. CDR3 length equals 15 residues. J gave up 6 bases and V 4 bases, and 6 bases lay outside the gene matches. The germline V gene has CDR1 SGHTA and CDR2 FQGNSA. CDR3 nucleotide sequence: TGTGCCAGCAGCTCTCCCGGGACAGGGTATGAAAAACTGTTTTTT. The encoded protein is CASSSPGTGYEKLFF.

The rearrangement joins TRBV7-6 to TRBJ2-5; 7 bases match TRBD1. The V segment lost 5 bases and the J segment 4 bases; nucleotides outside the gene matches: 4. Germline V CDR1 and CDR2: SGHVS, FNYEAQ. The CDR3 is made up of 13 amino acids. CDR3 loop: CASSQSGGETQYF. For the CDR3, the DNA is TGTGCCAGCAGCCAATCAGGGGGAGAGACCCAGTACTTC.

The chain couples TRBV5-4 to TRBJ1-4; D may be TRBD1 (5 bases). This CDR3 is built from 13 residues. V was cut by 5 bases and J by 7 bases, with 12 bases left in between. The germline V gene encodes CDR1 SGHNT and CDR2 YYREEE (reference sequence). CDR3 sequence reads: CASRMMGREKLFF. The CDR3 DNA sequence: TGTGCCAGCAGGATGATGGGGCGTGAAAAACTGTTTTTT.

This rearrangement joins TRBV9 to TRBJ2-1, with D maybe TRBD2 (6 bases). Germline-derived CDR1 and CDR2 are SGDLS and YYNGEE. This CDR3 contains 15 residues. V gave up 1 base and J gave up 5 bases, with 13 bases separating them. This CDR3 is CASSVMTSPNNEQFF. The CDR3, as DNA: TGTGCCAGCAGCGTAATGACTAGTCCGAACAATGAGCAGTTCTTC.

The rearrangement uses TRBV30 and TRBJ2-5; 10 bases match TRBD2. CDR1 and CDR2 from the germline V gene are GTSNPN and SVGIG (reference sequence). V was clipped by 2 bases and J by 4 bases; unmatched bases: 10. This CDR3 contains 16 residues. The CDR3 protein is CAWSTLPGLARETQYF. As DNA, the CDR3 is TGTGCCTGGAGTACACTACCGGGACTAGCGAGAGAGACCCAGTACTTC.

The chain is built from TRBV5-1 and TRBJ1-2; 9 bases are a match to TRBD1. Trimming at V came to 3 bases and at J to 6 bases, leaving 3 bases not matched to a gene. This CDR3 comprises 13 residues. In germline, CDR1 is SGHRS, CDR2 YFSETQ. The CDR3 region has the DNA TGCGCCAGCAGCTCTGGGACAGGGCATGGCTACACCTTC. It specifies CASSSGTGHGYTF.

The rearrangement links TRBV4-3 to TRBJ2-7, with TRBD2 matching over 8 bases. Trimming at V came to 5 bases and at J to 3 bases, leaving 9 bases not matched to a gene. The CDR3 length is 15 residues. Germline loops: CDR1 LGHNA, CDR2 YSLEER. The CDR3 region is CASSWSGGHHYEQYF. The CDR3 bases are TGCGCCAGCAGCTGGAGCGGGGGCCATCACTACGAGCAGTACTTC.

The CDR3 sequence: CASSLLETQYF. As DNA, the CDR3 is TGTGCCAGCAGCTTACTGGAGACCCAGTACTTC. The chain joins TRBV5-6 to TRBJ2-5; unclear D gene. Per germline, CDR1 SGHDT and CDR2 YYEEEE. Trimming cost V 2 bases and J 5 bases, with 4 bases left between them. The length of the CDR3 is 11 residues.

This sequence joins TRBV7-3 and TRBJ2-1; TRBD2 matches at 9 bases. Per germline, CDR1 SGHTA and CDR2 FQGTGA. The CDR3 has 17 amino acids. The V and J ends lost 2 bases and 3 bases, in that order; junction bases with no gene match: 8. The CDR3 loop reads CASSLGSSGGLYNEQFF. The CDR3 nucleotides read TGTGCCAGCAGCTTAGGGAGTAGCGGGGGCCTCTACAATGAGCAGTTCTTC.

The chain carries TRBV28 and TRBJ2-7; TRBD1 matches at 8 bases. V trimming: 5 bases; J trimming: 0 bases; junction bases outside the gene matches: 6. This CDR3 comprises 15 residues. Germline V lookup: CDR1 MDHEN, CDR2 SYDVKM. CDR3: CASSPPGQDSYEQYF. CDR3 nucleotide sequence: TGTGCCAGCAGTCCACCGGGACAGGACTCCTACGAGCAGTACTTC. Full variable domain (rest looked up from reference TRBV28 and TRBJ2-7): DVKVTQSSRYLVKRTGEKVFLECVQDMDHENMFWYRQDPGLGLRLIYFSYDVKMKEKGDIPEGYSVSREKKERFSLILESASTNQTSMYLCASSPPGQDSYEQYFGPGTRLTVT.

The chain combines TRBV29-1 with TRBJ2-5; TRBD1 aligns across 7 bases. This CDR3 is 13 amino acids long. Germline V gene data show CDR1 as SQVTM and CDR2 as ANQGSEA. Trimming removed 7 bases from V and 1 base from J; junction bases left unmatched: 6. The CDR3 bases are TGCAGCGCCCCGACAGGGCCCCAAGAGACCCAGTACTTC. Protein sequence: CSAPTGPQETQYF.

CDR3 residues: CASSPNQGTANTEAFF. The CDR3 DNA sequence: TGTGCCAGCTCACCTAATCAGGGGACAGCCAACACTGAAGCTTTCTTT. The chain recombines TRBV18 with TRBJ1-1; 7 bases are a match to TRBD1. The CDR3 has 16 residues. Germline V gives CDR1 KGHSH, CDR2 LQKENI. The trim removed 3 bases at V and 2 bases at J, leaving 9 bases unmatched.

The chain links TRBV18 to TRBJ2-7; the match to TRBD1 covers 12 bases. Per germline, CDR1 KGHSH and CDR2 LQKENI. V shed 3 bases and J 6 bases; nucleotides not matched to a gene: 3. This CDR3 comprises 14 residues. The CDR3 here is CASSPRDRGPEQYF. The CDR3 DNA sequence: TGTGCCAGCTCACCCCGGGACAGGGGGCCCGAGCAGTACTTC.

The genes are TRBV19 and TRBJ1-5; no firm D call. Germline V CDR1 and CDR2: LNHDA, SQIVND (reference sequence). The CDR3 totals 17 residues. V lost 3 bases to trimming and J lost 0 bases, with 15 bases between them. The CDR3: CASSITRVQVSNQPQHF. CDR3 nucleotides: TGTGCCAGTAGTATCACCCGGGTTCAAGTTAGCAATCAGCCCCAGCATTTT.

The chain couples TRBV15 to TRBJ1-5, with 7 nucleotides matching TRBD1. V lost 5 bases and J lost 2; bases outside the gene matches: 12. Per germline, CDR1 LNHNV and CDR2 YYDKDF (reference sequence). This CDR3 has 17 amino acids. The CDR3 DNA reads TGTGCCACCAGCGGGAAACAGGGGCAGGGAGGCAATCAGCCCCAGCATTTT. As protein: CATSGKQGQGGNQPQHF.